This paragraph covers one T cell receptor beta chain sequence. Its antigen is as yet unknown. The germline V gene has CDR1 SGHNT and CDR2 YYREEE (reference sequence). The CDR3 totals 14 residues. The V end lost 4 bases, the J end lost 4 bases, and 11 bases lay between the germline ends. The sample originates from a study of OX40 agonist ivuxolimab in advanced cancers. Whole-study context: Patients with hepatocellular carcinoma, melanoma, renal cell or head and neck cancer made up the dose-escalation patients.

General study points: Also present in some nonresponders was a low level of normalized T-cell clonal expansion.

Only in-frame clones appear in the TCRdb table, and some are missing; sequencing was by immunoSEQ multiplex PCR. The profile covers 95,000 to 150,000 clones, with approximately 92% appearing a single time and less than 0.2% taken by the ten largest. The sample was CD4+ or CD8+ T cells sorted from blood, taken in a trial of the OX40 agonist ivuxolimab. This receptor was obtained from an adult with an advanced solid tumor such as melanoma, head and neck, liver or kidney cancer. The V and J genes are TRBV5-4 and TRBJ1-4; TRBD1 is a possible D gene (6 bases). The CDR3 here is CASSPGQHNEKLFF. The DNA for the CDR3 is TGTGCCAGCAGCCCCGGACAGCATAATGAAAAACTGTTTTTT.